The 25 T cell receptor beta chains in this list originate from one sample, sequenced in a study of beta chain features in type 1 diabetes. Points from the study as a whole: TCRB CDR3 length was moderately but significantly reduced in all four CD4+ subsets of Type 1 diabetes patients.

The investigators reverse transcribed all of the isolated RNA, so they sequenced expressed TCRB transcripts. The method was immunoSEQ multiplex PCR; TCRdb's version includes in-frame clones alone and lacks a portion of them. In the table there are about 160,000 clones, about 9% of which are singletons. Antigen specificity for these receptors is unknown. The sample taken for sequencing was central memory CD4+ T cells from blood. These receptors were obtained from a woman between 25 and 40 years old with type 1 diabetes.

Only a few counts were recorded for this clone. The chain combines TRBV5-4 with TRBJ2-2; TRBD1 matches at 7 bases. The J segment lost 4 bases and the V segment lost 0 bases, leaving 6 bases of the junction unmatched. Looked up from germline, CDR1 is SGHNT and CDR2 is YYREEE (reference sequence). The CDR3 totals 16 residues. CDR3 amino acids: CASSLGGAGGTGELFF. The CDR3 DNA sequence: TGTGCCAGCAGCTTGGGTGGAGCAGGGGGCACCGGGGAGCTGTTTTTT.

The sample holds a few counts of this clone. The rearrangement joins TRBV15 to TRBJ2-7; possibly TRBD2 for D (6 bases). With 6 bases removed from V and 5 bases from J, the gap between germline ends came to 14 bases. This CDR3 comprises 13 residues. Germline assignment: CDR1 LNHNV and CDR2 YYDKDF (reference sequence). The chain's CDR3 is CATSFGGVNEQYF. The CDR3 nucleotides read TGTGCCACCAGTTTTGGAGGGGTTAACGAGCAGTACTTC.

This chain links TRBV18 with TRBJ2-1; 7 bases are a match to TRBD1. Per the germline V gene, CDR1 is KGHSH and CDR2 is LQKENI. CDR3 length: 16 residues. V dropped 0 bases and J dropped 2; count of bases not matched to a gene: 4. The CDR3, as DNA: TGTGCCAGCTCACCACCGAGGGGGACAGCCTACAATGAGCAGTTCTTC. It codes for CASSPPRGTAYNEQFF.

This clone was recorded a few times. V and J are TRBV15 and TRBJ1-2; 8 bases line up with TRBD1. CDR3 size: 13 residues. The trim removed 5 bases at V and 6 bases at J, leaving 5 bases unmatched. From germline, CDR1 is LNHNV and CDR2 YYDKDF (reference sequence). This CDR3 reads CATSGDRTHGYTF. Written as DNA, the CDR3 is TGTGCCACCAGCGGGGACAGGACTCATGGCTACACCTTC.

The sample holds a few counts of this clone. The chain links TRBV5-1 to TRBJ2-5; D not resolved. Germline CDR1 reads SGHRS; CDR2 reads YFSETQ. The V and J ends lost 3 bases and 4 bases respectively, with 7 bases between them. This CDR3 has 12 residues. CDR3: CASSSLLETQYF. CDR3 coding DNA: TGCGCCAGCAGCTCATTACTAGAGACCCAGTACTTC.

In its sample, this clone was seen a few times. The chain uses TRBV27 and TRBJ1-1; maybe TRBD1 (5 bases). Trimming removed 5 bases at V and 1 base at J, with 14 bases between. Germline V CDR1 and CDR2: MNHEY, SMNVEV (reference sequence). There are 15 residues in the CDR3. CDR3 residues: CASSRPGVGNTEAFF. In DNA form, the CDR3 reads TGTGCCAGCAGTCGCCCGGGGGTTGGGAACACTGAAGCTTTCTTT.

CDR3 protein: CASTPFQTSTDTQYF. Written as DNA, the CDR3 is TGTGCCAGCACCCCCTTCCAGACTTCCACAGATACGCAGTATTTT. V is TRBV5-4 and J is TRBJ2-3; no clear D. Per the germline V gene, CDR1 is SGHNT and CDR2 is YYREEE (reference sequence). V was pared by 6 bases and J by 2 bases, with 16 bases between. This CDR3 contains 15 residues.

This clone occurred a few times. CDR3 sequence (DNA): TGTGCCAGCAGTTTAAGGGGTCTGGATACCTACGAGCAGTACTTC. It codes for CASSLRGLDTYEQYF. The rearrangement uses TRBV28 and TRBJ2-7, with a possible D match to TRBD1 (5 bases). This CDR3 spans 15 amino acids. Germline CDR1 and CDR2: MDHEN and SYDVKM. The V gene lost 2 bases and the J gene lost 2 bases, with 13 bases spanning the gap.

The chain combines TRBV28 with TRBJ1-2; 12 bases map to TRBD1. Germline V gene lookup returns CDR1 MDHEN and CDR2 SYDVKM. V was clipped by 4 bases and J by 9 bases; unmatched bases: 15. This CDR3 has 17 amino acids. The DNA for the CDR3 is TGTGCCAGCAGTTCCCTTGGGACAGGGGGCGTAGGGATACGCTACACCTTC. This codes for CASSSLGTGGVGIRYTF.

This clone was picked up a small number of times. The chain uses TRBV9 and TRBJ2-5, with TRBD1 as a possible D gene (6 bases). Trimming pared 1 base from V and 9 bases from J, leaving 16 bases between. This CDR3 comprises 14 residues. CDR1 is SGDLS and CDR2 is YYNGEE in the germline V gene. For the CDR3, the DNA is TGTGCCAGCAGCGTAACAGGGCCTTCTCGAGCCCAGTACTTC. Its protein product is CASSVTGPSRAQYF.

CDR3 nucleotide sequence: TGTGCCTGGAGGCATTCCCCAGTCGGACAGACGAATGAAAAACTGTTTTTT. Translating it yields CAWRHSPVGQTNEKLFF. The chain recombines TRBV30 with TRBJ1-4, with a weak D call TRBD1 (6 bases). There are 17 residues in the CDR3. The germline V gene encodes CDR1 GTSNPN and CDR2 SVGIG (reference sequence). V lost 3 bases to trimming and J lost 5 bases, with 22 bases between them.

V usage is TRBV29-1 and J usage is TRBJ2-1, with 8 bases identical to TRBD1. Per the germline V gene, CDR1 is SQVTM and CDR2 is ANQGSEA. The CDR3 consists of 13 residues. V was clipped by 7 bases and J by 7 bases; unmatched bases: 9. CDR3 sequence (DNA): TGCAGCGCCTGCCAGGGGGCGGCGAATGAGCAGTTCTTC. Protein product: CSACQGAANEQFF.

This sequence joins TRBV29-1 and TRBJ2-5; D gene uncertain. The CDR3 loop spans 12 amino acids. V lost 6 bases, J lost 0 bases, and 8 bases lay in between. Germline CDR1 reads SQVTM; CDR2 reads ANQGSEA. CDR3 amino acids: CSVMEYQETQYF. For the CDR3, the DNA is TGCAGCGTAATGGAGTACCAAGAGACCCAGTACTTC.

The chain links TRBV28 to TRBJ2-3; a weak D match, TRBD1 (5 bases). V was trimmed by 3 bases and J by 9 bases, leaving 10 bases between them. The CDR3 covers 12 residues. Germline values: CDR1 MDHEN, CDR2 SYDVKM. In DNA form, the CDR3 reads TGTGCCAGCAGTTTGCCAGGGTCGACGCAGTATTTT. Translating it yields CASSLPGSTQYF.

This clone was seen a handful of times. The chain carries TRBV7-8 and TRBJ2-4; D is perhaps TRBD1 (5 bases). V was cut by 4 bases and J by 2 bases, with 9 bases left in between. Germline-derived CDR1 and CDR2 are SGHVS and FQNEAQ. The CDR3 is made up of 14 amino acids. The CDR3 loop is CASSSRGSKNIQYF. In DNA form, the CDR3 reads TGTGCCAGCAGCTCAAGGGGTTCCAAAAACATTCAGTACTTC.

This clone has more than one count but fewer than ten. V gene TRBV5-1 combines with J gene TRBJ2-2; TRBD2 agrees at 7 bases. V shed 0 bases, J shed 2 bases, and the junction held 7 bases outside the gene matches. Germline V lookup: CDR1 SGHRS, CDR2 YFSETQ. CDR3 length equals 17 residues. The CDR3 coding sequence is TGCGCCAGCAGCTTGGGTACTAGCGCTCACAACACCGGGGAGCTGTTTTTT. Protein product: CASSLGTSAHNTGELFF. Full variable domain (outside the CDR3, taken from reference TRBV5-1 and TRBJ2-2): KAGVTQTPRYLIKTRGQQVTLSCSPISGHRSVSWYQQTPGQGLQFLFEYFSETQRNKGNFPGRFSGRQFSNSRSEMNVSTLELGDSALYLCASSLGTSAHNTGELFFGEGSRLTVL.

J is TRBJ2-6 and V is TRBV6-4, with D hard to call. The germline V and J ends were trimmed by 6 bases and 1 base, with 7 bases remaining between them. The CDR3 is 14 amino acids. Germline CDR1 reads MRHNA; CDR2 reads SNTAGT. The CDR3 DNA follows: TGTGCCAGCAGCTCCCAGTCTGGGGCCAACGTCCTGACTTTC. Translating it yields CASSSQSGANVLTF.

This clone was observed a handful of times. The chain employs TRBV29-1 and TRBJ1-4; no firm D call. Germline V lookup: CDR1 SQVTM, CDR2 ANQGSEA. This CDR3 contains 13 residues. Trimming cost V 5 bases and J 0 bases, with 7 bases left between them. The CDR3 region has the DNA TGCAGCGTTTCAATCCCAACTAATGAAAAACTGTTTTTT. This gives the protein CSVSIPTNEKLFF. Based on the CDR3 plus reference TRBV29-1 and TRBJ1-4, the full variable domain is SAVISQKPSRDICQRGTSLTIQCQVDSQVTMMFWYRQQPGQSLTLIATANQGSEATYESGFVIDKFPISRPNLTFSTLTVSNMSPEDSSIYLCSVSIPTNEKLFFGSGTQLSVL.

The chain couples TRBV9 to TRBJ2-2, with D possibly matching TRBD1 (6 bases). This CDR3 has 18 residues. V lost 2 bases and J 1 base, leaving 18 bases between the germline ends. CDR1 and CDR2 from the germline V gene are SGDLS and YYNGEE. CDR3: CASSVPQGRALNTGELFF. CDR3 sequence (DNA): TGTGCCAGCAGCGTTCCTCAGGGGAGAGCCCTGAACACCGGGGAGCTGTTTTTT.

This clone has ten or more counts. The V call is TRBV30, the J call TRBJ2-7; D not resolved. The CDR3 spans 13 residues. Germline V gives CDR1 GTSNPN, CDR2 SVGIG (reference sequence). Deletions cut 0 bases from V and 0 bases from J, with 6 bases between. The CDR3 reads CAWSVRSSYEQYF. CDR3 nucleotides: TGTGCCTGGAGTGTAAGGAGCTCCTACGAGCAGTACTTC.

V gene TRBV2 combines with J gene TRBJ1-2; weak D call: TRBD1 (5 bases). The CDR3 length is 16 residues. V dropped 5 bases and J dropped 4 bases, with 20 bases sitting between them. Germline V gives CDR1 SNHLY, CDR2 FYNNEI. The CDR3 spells CASSPNTWGGSYGYTF. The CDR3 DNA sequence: TGTGCCAGCAGTCCGAACACGTGGGGGGGGTCCTATGGCTACACCTTC.

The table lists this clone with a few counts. CDR3 sequence: CASSGPSGSFQETQYF. The CDR3 region has the DNA TGTGCCAGCAGCGGCCCTAGCGGGAGTTTCCAAGAGACCCAGTACTTC. The rearrangement joins TRBV9 to TRBJ2-5; 10 bases are shared with TRBD2. The CDR3 has 16 amino acids. Germline CDR1 and CDR2: SGDLS and YYNGEE. The ends lost 3 bases at V and 1 base at J; junction bases unmatched: 6.

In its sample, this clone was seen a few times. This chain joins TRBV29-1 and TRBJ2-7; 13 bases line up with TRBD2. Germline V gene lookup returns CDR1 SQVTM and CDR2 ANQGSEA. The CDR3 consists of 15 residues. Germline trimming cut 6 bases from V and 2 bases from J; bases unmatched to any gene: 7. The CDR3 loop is CSVPGTSGATYEQYF. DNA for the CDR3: TGCAGCGTCCCAGGGACTAGCGGGGCCACCTACGAGCAGTACTTC.

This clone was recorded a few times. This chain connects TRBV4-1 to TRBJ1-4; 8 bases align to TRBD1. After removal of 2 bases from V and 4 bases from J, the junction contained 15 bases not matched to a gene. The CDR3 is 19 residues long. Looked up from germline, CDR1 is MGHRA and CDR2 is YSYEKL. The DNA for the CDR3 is TGCGCCAGCAGCCAACATCGAGGAGTAATCGACAGGGGTAATGAAAAACTGTTTTTT. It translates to CASSQHRGVIDRGNEKLFF.

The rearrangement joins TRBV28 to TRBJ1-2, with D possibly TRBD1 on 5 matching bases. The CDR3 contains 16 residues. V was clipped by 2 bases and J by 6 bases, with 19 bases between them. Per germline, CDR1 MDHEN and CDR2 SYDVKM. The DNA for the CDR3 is TGTGCCAGCAGTTTACCGGGGGAGGCATACGCGCATGGCTACACCTTC. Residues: CASSLPGEAYAHGYTF.